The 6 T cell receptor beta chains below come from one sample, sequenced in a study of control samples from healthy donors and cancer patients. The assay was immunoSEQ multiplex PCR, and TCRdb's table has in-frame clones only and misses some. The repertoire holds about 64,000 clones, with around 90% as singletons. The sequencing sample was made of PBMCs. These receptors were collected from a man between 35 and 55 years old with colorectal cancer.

This CDR3 reads CASSYEAGSYNSPLHF. CDR3 sequence (DNA): TGTGCCAGCAGTTACGAGGCGGGCTCCTATAATTCACCCCTCCACTTT. The rearrangement links TRBV6-5 to TRBJ1-6; D gene uncertain. Germline V lookup: CDR1 MNHEY, CDR2 SVGAGI. Deletions cut 2 bases from V and 0 bases from J, with 8 bases between. This CDR3 region has 16 residues.

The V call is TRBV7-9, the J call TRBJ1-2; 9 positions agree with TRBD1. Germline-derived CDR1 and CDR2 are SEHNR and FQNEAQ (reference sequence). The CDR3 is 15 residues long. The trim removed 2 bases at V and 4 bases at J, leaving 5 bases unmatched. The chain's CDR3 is CASSLPDRGAYGYTF. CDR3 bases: TGTGCCAGCAGCTTACCGGACAGGGGAGCCTATGGCTACACCTTC.

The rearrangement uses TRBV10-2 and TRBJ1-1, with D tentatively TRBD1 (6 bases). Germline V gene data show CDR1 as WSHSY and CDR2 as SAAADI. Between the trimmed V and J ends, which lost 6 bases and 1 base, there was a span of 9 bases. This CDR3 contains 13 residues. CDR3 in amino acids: CASSDRTNTEAFF. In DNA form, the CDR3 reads TGCGCCAGCAGCGACAGGACGAACACTGAAGCTTTCTTT.

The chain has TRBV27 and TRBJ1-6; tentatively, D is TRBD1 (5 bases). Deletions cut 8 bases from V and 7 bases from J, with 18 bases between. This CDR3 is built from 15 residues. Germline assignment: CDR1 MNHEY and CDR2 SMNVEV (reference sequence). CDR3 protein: CASRPTPRGNSPLHF. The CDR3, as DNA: TGTGCCAGCCGGCCAACCCCGAGGGGCAATTCACCCCTCCACTTT.

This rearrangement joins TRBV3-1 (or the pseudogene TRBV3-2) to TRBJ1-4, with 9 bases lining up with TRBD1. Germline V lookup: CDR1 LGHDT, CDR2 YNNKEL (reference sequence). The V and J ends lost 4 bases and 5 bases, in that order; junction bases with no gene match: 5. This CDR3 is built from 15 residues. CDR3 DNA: TGTGCCAGCAGCCTACTGGGGACAGGGAATGAAAAACTGTTTTTT. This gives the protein CASSLLGTGNEKLFF.

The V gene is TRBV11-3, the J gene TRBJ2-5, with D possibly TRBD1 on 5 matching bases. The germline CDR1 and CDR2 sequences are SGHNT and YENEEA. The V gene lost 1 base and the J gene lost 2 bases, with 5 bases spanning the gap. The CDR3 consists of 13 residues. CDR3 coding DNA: TGTGCCAGCAGCTTAGGACAGCAAGAGACCCAGTACTTC. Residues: CASSLGQQETQYF. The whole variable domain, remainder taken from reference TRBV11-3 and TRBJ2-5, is EAGVVQSPRYKIIEKKQPVAFWCNPISGHNTLYWYLQNLGQGPELLIRYENEEAVDDSQLPKDRFSAERLKGVDSTLKIQPAELGDSAVYLCASSLGQQETQYFGPGTRLLVL.